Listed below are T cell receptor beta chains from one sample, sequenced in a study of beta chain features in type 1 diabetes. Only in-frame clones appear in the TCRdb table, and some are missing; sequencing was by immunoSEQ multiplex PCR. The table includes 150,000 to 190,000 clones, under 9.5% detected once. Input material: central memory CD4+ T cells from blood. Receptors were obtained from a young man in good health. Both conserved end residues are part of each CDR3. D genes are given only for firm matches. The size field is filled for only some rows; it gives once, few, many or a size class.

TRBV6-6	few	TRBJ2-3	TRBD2	CASSYSGGGPEDTQYF	TGTGCCAGCAGTTACTCCGGCGGGGGGCCAGAAGATACGCAGTATTTT
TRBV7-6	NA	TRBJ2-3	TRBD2	CASTGGGVTDTQYF	TGTGCCAGCACCGGCGGGGGAGTCACAGATACGCAGTATTTT
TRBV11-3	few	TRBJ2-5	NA	CASSSSGSVQETQYF	TGTGCCAGCAGCTCTTCGGGGTCAGTCCAAGAGACCCAGTACTTC
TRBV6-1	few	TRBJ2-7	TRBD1	CALRDSPLYEQYF	TGTGCTCTCAGGGACAGCCCTCTCTACGAGCAGTACTTC
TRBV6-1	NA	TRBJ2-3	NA	CASRNSYITDTQYF	TGTGCCAGCAGAAACAGCTATATCACAGATACGCAGTATTTT
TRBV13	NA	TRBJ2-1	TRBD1	CASSLQGAPPYNEQFF	TGTGCCAGCAGCTTACAGGGGGCCCCCCCCTACAATGAGCAGTTCTTC
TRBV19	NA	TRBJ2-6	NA	CASSIEGTDSGANVLTF	TGTGCCAGTAGTATAGAAGGTACAGACTCTGGGGCCAACGTCCTGACTTTC
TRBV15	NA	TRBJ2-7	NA	CATSRERPGTYYEQYF	TGTGCCACCAGCAGAGAAAGGCCCGGGACTTACTACGAGCAGTACTTC
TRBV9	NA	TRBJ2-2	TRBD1	CASGGQGAGELFF	TGTGCCAGCGGAGGACAGGGAGCCGGGGAGCTGTTTTTT
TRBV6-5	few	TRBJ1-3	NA	CASSYGGGSSGNTIYF	TGTGCCAGCAGTTATGGTGGGGGCTCCTCTGGAAACACCATATATTTT
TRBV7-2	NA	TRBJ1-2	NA	CASSLVQGVNYGYTF	TGTGCCAGCAGCTTAGTACAAGGAGTTAACTATGGCTACACCTTC
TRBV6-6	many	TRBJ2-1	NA	CASSPDWVPIF	TGTGCCAGCAGCCCCGACTGGGTACCCATCTTC
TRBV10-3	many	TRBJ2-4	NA	CAISAGLAKNIQYF	TGTGCCATCAGTGCAGGGCTAGCCAAAAACATTCAGTACTTC
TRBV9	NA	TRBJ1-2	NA	CASTPGGNYGYTF	TGTGCCAGCACCCCTGGGGGGAACTATGGCTACACCTTC
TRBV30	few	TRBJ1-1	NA	CAWTRGSTEAFF	TGTGCCTGGACCAGGGGTTCAACTGAAGCTTTCTTT
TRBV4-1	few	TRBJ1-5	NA	CASSQPGRNQPQHF	TGCGCCAGCAGCCAACCAGGGAGGAATCAGCCCCAGCATTTT
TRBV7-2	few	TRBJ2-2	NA	CASSLRRALGTGELFF	TGTGCCAGCAGCTTAAGGCGGGCGCTCGGCACCGGGGAGCTGTTTTTT
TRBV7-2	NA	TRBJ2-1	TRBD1	CASSWDRGRDEQFF	TGTGCCAGCAGCTGGGACAGGGGAAGGGATGAGCAGTTCTTC
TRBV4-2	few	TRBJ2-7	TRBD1	CASSQVKTGVEQYF	TGTGCCAGCAGCCAAGTCAAGACAGGGGTCGAGCAGTACTTC
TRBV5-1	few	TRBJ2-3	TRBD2	CASSLAFSGGTDTQYF	TGCGCCAGCAGCTTGGCCTTTAGCGGGGGCACAGATACGCAGTATTTT
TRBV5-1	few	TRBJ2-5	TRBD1	CASSWDSQETQYF	TGCGCCAGCAGCTGGGACAGTCAAGAGACCCAGTACTTC
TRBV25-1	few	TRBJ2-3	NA	CASSESRIRGDTQYF	TGTGCCAGCAGTGAATCCAGGATACGTGGAGATACGCAGTATTTT
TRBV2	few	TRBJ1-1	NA	CASSAPVNTEAFF	TGTGCCAGCAGTGCCCCAGTAAACACTGAAGCTTTCTTT
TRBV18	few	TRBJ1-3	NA	CASSPRTRVGNTIYF	TGTGCCAGCTCACCACGAACCCGCGTTGGAAACACCATATATTTT
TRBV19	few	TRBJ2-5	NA	CASSSHRTQETQYF	TGTGCCAGTAGTTCGCACAGAACCCAAGAGACCCAGTACTTC
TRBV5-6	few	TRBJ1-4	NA	CASSLLVNEKLFF	TGTGCCAGCAGCTTGCTCGTTAATGAAAAACTGTTTTTT
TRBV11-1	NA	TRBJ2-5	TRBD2	CASSLGVSGGPQETQYF	TGTGCCAGCAGCTTAGGGGTTAGCGGGGGGCCGCAAGAGACCCAGTACTTC
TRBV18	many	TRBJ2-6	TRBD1	CASSPSTGYSGANVLTF	TGTGCCAGCTCACCCTCGACAGGGTACTCTGGGGCCAACGTCCTGACTTTC
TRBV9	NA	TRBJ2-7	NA	CASSVGAGGYYEQYF	TGTGCCAGCAGCGTAGGGGCAGGAGGCTACTACGAGCAGTACTTC
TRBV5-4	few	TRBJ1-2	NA	CASSFQTSNYGYTF	TGTGCCAGCAGTTTCCAGACTTCTAACTATGGCTACACCTTC
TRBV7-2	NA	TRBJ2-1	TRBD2	CASSRGLAGGTEQFF	TGTGCCAGCAGCCGGGGACTAGCGGGAGGGACGGAGCAGTTCTTC
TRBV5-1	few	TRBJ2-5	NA	CASSLAAGPRTQETQYF	TGCGCCAGCAGCTTGGCCGCAGGGCCCCGGACCCAAGAGACCCAGTACTTC
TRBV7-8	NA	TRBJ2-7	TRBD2	CASSSRRTSGFYEQYF	TGTGCCAGCAGCTCGCGTAGGACTAGCGGGTTCTACGAGCAGTACTTC
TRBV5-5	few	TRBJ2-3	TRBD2	CASSPLGSSGGTDTQYF	TGTGCCAGCAGCCCACTAGGTAGTAGCGGGGGCACAGATACGCAGTATTTT
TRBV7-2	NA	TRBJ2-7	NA	CASSFGGAGYEQYF	TGTGCCAGCAGCTTCGGAGGGGCCGGATACGAGCAGTACTTC
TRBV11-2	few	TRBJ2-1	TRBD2	CASSILAGDNEQFF	TGTGCCAGCAGCATACTAGCGGGAGACAATGAGCAGTTCTTC
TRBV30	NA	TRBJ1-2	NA	CAWSVPGIGYGYTF	TGTGCCTGGAGTGTCCCAGGGATTGGGTATGGCTACACCTTC